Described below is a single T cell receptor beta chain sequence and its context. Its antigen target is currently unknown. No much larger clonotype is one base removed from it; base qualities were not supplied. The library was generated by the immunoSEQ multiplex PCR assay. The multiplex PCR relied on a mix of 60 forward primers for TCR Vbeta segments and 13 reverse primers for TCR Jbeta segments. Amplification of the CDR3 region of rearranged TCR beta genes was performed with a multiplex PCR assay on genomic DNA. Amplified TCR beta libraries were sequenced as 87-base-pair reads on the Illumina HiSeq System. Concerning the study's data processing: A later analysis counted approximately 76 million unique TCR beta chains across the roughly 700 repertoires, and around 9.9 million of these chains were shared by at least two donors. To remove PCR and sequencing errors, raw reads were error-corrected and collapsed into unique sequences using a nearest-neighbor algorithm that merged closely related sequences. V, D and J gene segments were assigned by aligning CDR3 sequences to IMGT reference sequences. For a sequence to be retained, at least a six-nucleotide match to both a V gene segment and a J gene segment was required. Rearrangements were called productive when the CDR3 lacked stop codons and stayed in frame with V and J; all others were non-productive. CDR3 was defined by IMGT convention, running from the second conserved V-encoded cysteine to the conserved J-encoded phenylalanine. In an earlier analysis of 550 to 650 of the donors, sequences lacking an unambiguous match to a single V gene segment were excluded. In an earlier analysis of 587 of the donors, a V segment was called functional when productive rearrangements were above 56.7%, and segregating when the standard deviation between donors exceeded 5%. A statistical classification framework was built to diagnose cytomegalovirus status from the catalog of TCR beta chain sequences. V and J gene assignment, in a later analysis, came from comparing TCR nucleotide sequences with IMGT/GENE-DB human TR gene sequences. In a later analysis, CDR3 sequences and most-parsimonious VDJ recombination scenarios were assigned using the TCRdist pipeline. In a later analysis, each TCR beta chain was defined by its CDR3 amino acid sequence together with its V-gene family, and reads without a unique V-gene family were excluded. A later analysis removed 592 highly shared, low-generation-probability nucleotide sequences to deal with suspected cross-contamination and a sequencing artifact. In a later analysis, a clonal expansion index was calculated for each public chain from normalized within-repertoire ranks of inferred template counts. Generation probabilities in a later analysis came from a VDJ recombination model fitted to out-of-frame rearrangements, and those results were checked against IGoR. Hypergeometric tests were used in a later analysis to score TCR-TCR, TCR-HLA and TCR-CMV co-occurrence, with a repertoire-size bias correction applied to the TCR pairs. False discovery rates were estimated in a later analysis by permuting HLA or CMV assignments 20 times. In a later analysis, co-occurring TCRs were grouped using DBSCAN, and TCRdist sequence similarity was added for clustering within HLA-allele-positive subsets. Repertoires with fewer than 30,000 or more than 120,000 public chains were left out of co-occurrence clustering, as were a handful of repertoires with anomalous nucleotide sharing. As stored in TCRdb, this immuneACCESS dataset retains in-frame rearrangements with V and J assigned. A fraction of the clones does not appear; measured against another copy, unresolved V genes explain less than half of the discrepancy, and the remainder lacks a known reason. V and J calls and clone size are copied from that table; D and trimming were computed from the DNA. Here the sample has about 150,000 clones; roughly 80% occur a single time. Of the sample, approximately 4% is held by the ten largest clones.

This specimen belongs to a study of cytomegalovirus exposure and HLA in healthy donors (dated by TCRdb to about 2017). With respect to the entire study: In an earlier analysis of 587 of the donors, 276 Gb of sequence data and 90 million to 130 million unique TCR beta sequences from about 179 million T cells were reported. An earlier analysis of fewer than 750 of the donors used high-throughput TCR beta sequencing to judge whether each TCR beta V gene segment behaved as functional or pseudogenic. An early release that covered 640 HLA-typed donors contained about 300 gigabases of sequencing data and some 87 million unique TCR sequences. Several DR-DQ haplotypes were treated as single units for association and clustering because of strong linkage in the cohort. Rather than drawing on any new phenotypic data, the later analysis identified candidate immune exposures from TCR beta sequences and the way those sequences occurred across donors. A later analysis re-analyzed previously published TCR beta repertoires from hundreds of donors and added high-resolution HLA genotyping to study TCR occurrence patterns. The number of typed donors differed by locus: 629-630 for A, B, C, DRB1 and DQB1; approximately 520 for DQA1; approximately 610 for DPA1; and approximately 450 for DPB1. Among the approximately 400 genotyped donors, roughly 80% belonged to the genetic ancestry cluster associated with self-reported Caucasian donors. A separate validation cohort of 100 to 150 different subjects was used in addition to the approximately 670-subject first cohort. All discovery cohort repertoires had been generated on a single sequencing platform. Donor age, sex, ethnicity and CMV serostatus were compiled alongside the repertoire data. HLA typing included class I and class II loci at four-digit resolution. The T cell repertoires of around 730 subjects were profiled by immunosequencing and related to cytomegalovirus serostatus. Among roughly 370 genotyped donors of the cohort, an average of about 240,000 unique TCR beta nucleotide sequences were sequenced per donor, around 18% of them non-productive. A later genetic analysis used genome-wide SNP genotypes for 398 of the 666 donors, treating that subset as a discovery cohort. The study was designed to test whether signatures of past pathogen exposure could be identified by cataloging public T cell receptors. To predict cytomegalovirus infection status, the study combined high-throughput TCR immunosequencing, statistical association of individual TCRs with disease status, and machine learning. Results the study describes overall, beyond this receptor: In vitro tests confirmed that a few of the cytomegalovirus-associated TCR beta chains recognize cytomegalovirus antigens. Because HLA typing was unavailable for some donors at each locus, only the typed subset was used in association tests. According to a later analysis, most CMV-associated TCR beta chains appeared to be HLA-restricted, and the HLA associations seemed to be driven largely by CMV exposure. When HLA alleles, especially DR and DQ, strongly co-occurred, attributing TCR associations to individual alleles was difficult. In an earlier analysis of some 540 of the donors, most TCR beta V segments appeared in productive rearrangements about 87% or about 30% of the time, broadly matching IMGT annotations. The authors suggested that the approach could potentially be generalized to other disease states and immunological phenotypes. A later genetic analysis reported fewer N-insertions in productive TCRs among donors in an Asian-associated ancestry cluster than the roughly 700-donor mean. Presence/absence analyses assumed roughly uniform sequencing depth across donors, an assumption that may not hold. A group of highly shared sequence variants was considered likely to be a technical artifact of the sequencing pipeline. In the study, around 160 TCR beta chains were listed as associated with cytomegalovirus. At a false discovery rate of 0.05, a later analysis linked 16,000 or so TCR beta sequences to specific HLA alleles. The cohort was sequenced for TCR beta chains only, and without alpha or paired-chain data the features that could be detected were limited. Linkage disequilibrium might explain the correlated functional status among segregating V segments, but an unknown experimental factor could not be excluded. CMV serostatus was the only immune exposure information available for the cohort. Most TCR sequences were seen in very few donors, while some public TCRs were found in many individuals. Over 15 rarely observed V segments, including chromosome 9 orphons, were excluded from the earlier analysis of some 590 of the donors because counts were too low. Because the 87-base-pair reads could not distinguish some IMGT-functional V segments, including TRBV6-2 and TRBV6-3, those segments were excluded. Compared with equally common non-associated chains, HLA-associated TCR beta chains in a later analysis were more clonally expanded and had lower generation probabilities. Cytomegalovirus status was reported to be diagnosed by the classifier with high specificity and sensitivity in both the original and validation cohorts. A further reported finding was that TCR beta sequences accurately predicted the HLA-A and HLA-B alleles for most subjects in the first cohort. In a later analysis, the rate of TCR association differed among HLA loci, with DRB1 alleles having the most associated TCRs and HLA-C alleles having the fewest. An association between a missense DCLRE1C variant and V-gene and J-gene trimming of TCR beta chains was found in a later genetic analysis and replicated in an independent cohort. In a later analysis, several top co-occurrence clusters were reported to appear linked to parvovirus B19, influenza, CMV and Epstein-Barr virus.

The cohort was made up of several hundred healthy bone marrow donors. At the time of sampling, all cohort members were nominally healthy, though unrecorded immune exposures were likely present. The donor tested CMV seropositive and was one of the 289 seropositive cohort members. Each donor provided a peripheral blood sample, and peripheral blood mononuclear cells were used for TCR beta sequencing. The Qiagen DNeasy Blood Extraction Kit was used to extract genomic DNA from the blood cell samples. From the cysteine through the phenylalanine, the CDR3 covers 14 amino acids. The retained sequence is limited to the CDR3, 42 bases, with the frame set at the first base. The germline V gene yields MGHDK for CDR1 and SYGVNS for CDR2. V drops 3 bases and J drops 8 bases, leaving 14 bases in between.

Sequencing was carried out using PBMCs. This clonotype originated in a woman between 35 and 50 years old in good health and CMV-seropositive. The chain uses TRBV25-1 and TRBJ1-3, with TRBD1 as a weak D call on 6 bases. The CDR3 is CASSERGRADTIYF. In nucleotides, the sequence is TGTGCCAGCAGTGAGCGGGGGCGCGCGGACACCATATATTTT.